The 6 T cell receptor beta chains below all came from one sample that was sequenced in a study of cytomegalovirus exposure and HLA in healthy donors. Use of 60 Vbeta and 13 Jbeta primers characterized the PCR. Sequenced by immunoSEQ multiplex PCR; TCRdb stores in-frame clones only, minus some. The table records about 150,000 clones, more than 75% of them present only once. What was sequenced was PBMCs. Receptor source: a male donor in good health and CMV-seronegative.

This clone was recorded a few times. This chain links TRBV27 with TRBJ1-4; 7 positions match TRBD1. V gave up 5 bases and J gave up 0 bases; unmatched junction bases: 9. The CDR3 runs to 17 residues. Germline values: CDR1 MNHEY, CDR2 SMNVEV (reference sequence). CDR3 amino acids: CASSPQDRSATNEKLFF. DNA of the CDR3: TGTGCCAGCAGTCCCCAGGACAGGAGTGCAACTAATGAAAAACTGTTTTTT. The whole variable domain, remainder taken from reference TRBV27 and TRBJ1-4, is EAQVTQNPRYLITVTGKKLTVTCSQNMNHEYMSWYRQDPGLGLRQIYYSMNVEVTDKGDVPEGYKVSRKEKRNFPLILESPSPNQTSLYFCASSPQDRSATNEKLFFGSGTQLSVL.

The chain is built from TRBV2 and TRBJ1-4, with D unclear. The CDR3 is 12 amino acids. Trimming took off 6 bases at V and 8 bases at J, with 10 bases between the two ends. Germline values: CDR1 SNHLY, CDR2 FYNNEI. In DNA form, the CDR3 reads TGTGCCAGCAGCCGAGAACAGGAAAAACTGTTTTTT. Translated: CASSREQEKLFF.

This chain links TRBV9 with TRBJ2-1; 8 nucleotides agree with TRBD2. V was clipped by 3 bases and J by 8 bases; unmatched bases: 7. The CDR3 totals 14 residues. CDR1 and CDR2 (germline): SGDLS, YYNGEE. Here the CDR3 DNA reads TGTGCCAGCAGCGCGGGACTAGTAGGTCATGAGCAGTTCTTC. The encoded protein is CASSAGLVGHEQFF.

V is TRBV6-5 and J is TRBJ2-5; weak D call: TRBD2 (5 bases). V was trimmed by 0 bases and J by 1 base, leaving 9 bases between them. Germline V lookup: CDR1 MNHEY, CDR2 SVGAGI. The CDR3 consists of 15 residues. CDR3 coding DNA: TGTGCCAGCAGTTACTCTTGGACTTCCCAAGAGACCCAGTACTTC. It codes for CASSYSWTSQETQYF.

This chain connects TRBV7-2 to TRBJ1-2; TRBD1 matches 7 bases. The trim removed 4 bases at V and 7 bases at J, leaving 12 bases unmatched. Germline assignment: CDR1 SGHTA and CDR2 FQGNSA. The CDR3 length is 15 residues. This CDR3 is CASSSRQGEKPGYTF. The CDR3 DNA reads as TGTGCCAGCAGCTCCCGACAGGGTGAAAAACCTGGCTACACCTTC.

The V and J genes are TRBV11-3 and TRBJ1-3; D remains unclear. Germline V gene sequence: CDR1 SGHNT, CDR2 YENEEA. V was shortened by 3 bases and J by 2 bases, with 8 bases between the two germline ends. The CDR3 runs to 14 residues. The CDR3 bases are TGTGCCAGCAGCTTGGCGGGTACTGGAAACACCATATATTTT. This sequence encodes CASSLAGTGNTIYF.